This T cell receptor beta chain was sequenced for a study of blood T cell repertoires in COVID-19. Study summary: Samples came from the United States, Italy and Spain, spanning acute and convalescent COVID-19. T cells, B-cell-depleted T cells, or PBMCs provided the cDNA or gDNA that served as material.

In the original workflow: From reference gene primer amplification, estimates of nucleated cell counts were derived. TCRdb keeps only in-frame clones here, not all; method: immunoSEQ multiplex PCR. The D gene and trimming were derived from the DNA, and the V and J assignments and clone size from that table. The data contain 70,000 to 75,000 clones, roughly 80% of them singletons. Trimming cost V 1 base and J 8 bases, with 16 bases left between them. The CDR3 spans 16 residues. The V gene's germline CDR1 is SGDLS and CDR2 YYNGEE. Sequenced material: peripheral blood. The clonotype originates from a woman in her 70s with acute or convalescent COVID-19. The genes are TRBV9 and TRBJ1-6; the D gene is possibly TRBD1 (5 bases). In DNA, the CDR3 is TGTGCCAGCAGCGTATCCGGGACTAATTGGGATTCACCCCTCCACTTT. It is translated as CASSVSGTNWDSPLHF.